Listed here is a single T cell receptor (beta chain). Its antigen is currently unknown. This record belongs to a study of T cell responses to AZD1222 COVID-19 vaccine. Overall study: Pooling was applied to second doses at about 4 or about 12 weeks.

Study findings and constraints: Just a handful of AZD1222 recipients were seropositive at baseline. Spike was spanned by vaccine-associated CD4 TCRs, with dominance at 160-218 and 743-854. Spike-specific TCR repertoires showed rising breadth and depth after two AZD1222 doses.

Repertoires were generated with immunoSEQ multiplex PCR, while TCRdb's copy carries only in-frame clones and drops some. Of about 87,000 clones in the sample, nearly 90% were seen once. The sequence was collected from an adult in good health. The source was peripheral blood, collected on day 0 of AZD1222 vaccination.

The CDR3 here is CASSLGTGHHF. The DNA for the CDR3 is TGTGCCAGCAGTTTAGGCACAGGGCACCACTTT. The chain links TRBV28 to TRBJ1-6; maybe TRBD1 (6 bases). The V end lost 2 bases, the J end lost 18 bases, and 11 bases lay between the germline ends. Per germline, CDR1 MDHEN and CDR2 SYDVKM. There are 11 residues in the CDR3. The whole variable domain, filled in from reference TRBV28 and TRBJ1-6, reads DVKVTQSSRYLVKRTGEKVFLECVQDMDHENMFWYRQDPGLGLRLIYFSYDVKMKEKGDIPEGYSVSREKKERFSLILESASTNQTSMYLCASSLGTGHHFGNGTRLTVT.